A single sample is the source of the 20 T cell receptor beta chains below, sequenced in a study of metastatic and nonmetastatic thyroid tumors. TCRdb reprocessed the PCR reads via MiXCR. The table has roughly 15,000 clones, approximately 31% seen once. Patients were all untreated before their thyroid surgery. Specimen: blood. All receptors come from a female donor with papillary thyroid cancer or a benign thyroid nodule (not recorded which). Some clones in this sample may be carry-over from other donors' samples.

This clone was detected ten times or more. The junction does not match germline at one end; this may be a read error. The same CDR3 also results from other DNA sequences found in this sample. This chain links TRBV12-3 or TRBV12-4 with TRBJ1-1; tentatively, D is TRBD1 (5 bases). The CDR3 spans 14 residues. CDR3 DNA: TGTGCCAGCAGTTCCGGGGGGGGGAACACTGAGGCTTTCTTT. The encoded protein is CASSSGGGNTEAFF.

The rearrangement links TRBV6-1 to TRBJ2-3; 8 bases fit TRBD2. Germline trimming cut 4 bases from V and 4 bases from J; bases unmatched to any gene: 13. Germline V CDR1 and CDR2: MNHNS, SASEGT. This CDR3 comprises 17 residues. CDR3 region: CASSVIGVRGEADTQYF. As DNA, the CDR3 is TGTGCCAGCAGTGTAATAGGGGTGCGGGGGGAGGCAGATACGCAGTATTTT.

Judged by abundance, this clone is medium-sized. The chain links TRBV4-2 to TRBJ1-2, with a possible D match to TRBD1 (5 bases). V lost 0 bases and J 4 bases, leaving 12 bases between the germline ends. CDR1 is LGHNA and CDR2 is YNFKEQ in the germline V gene. The CDR3 has 15 residues. The CDR3, as DNA: TGTGCCAGCAGCCAAGACGACAGAAGTACCTATGGCTACACCTTC. It codes for CASSQDDRSTYGYTF.

The chain employs TRBV11-1 and TRBJ2-7; 15 bases agree with TRBD2. The germline gives CDR1 SGHAT, CDR2 FQDESV (reference sequence). The CDR3 is 20 amino acids. V lost 0 bases and J lost 2; bases outside the gene matches: 11. In DNA, the CDR3 is TGTGCCAGCAGCTTAGCGCCCAAGGGACTAGCGGGGGGATCAGCCTACGAGCAGTACTTC. Translation gives CASSLAPKGLAGGSAYEQYF.

Relative to its sample, this clone is medium-sized. The V gene is TRBV6-1, the J gene TRBJ1-2, with D maybe TRBD1 (6 bases). The CDR3 is made up of 14 amino acids. The germline V and J ends were trimmed by 7 bases and 4 bases, with 16 bases remaining between them. Germline V gives CDR1 MNHNS, CDR2 SASEGT. The CDR3 is CASIKGGVGYGYTF. The CDR3, as DNA: TGTGCCAGCATAAAAGGGGGGGTCGGCTATGGCTACACCTTC.

The chain combines TRBV15 with TRBJ1-5, with D uncertain. V dropped 0 bases and J dropped 4 bases, with 10 bases sitting between them. Germline CDR1 LNHNV, CDR2 YYDKDF (reference sequence). The CDR3 extends over 15 amino acids. The CDR3 here is CATSRDLTLNQPQHF. The CDR3 nucleotides are TGTGCCACCAGCAGAGACTTAACCTTGAATCAGCCCCAGCATTTT.

V is TRBV2 and J is TRBJ2-7; a weak D match, TRBD1 (6 bases). The CDR3 sequence is 13 residues long. CDR1 and CDR2 from the germline V gene are SNHLY and FYNNEI. V lost 5 bases and J lost 0, with 8 bases in between. The CDR3 DNA reads TGTGCCAGCAGTAACAGGGACTCCTACGAGCAGTACTTC. Protein: CASSNRDSYEQYF.

This clone is medium-sized in the sample. V gene TRBV6-1 combines with J gene TRBJ2-3; D is undetermined. The germline V and J ends were trimmed by 5 bases and 4 bases, with 7 bases remaining between them. Germline CDR1 MNHNS, CDR2 SASEGT. This CDR3 has 12 residues. CDR3 loop: CASSLPADTQYF. The CDR3 nucleotides are TGTGCCAGCAGTTTACCCGCAGATACGCAGTATTTT.

This clone was observed at least ten times. The V call is TRBV6-2 or TRBV6-3, the J call TRBJ2-1; 8 bases are a match to TRBD2. Germline-derived CDR1 and CDR2 are MNHEY and SVGEGT. V was pared by 5 bases and J by 0 bases, with 3 bases of the junction left unmatched. This CDR3 is built from 15 residues. This CDR3 is CASSRGGGSYNEQFF. DNA of the CDR3: TGTGCCAGCAGTCGGGGGGGGGGCTCCTACAATGAGCAGTTCTTC.

The rearrangement uses TRBV6-1 and TRBJ2-3; 8 bases are shared with TRBD2. CDR1 MNHNS and CDR2 SASEGT come from the germline V gene. The ends lost 7 bases at V and 5 bases at J; junction bases unmatched: 11. The CDR3 has 15 amino acids. The CDR3 sequence is CASIVDGGARDTQYF. The CDR3 DNA reads as TGTGCCAGCATAGTAGACGGGGGGGCTCGAGATACGCAGTATTTT.

This clone turned up a few times. Germline and junction disagree at one end, which may indicate a read error. The chain recombines TRBV28 with TRBJ1-1; unclear D gene. The CDR3 has 16 residues. In germline, CDR1 is MDHEN, CDR2 SYDVKM. The CDR3 nucleotides are TGTGCCGGCAGTTTGCCTATGGTGGCGTGGGACACTGAAGCTTTCTTT. Its protein product is CAGSLPMVAWDTEAFF.

This clone was recorded at least ten times. The chain has TRBV5-5 and TRBJ2-1, with D perhaps TRBD1 (6 bases). Germline loops: CDR1 SGHKS, CDR2 YYEKEE (reference sequence). The CDR3 runs 16 residues. The V gene lost 0 bases and the J gene lost 1 base, with 11 bases spanning the gap. CDR3: CASSLAGTPSYNEQFF. CDR3 bases: TGTGCCAGCAGCTTGGCCGGGACACCTTCCTACAATGAGCAGTTCTTC.

This clone is labeled as medium-sized (0.01 to 0.1%). The chain links TRBV25-1 to TRBJ2-7, with TRBD1 identical over 10 bases. V lost 4 bases, J lost 6 bases, and 9 bases stayed unmatched. CDR1 is MGHDK, CDR2 SYGVNS, per germline. The CDR3 totals 15 residues. This CDR3 reads CASSAPGTGDGEQYF. In DNA, the CDR3 is TGTGCCAGCAGTGCCCCCGGGACAGGGGATGGCGAGCAGTACTTC.

This clone was recorded a few times. This chain uses TRBV27 with TRBJ2-3, with D possibly being TRBD1 (6 bases). CDR1 and CDR2 (germline): MNHEY, SMNVEV (reference sequence). Trimming cost V 5 bases and J 3 bases, with 18 bases left between them. CDR3 length equals 16 residues. CDR3 sequence reads: CASSRKKDRRTDTQYF. The CDR3 DNA follows: TGTGCCAGCAGTCGAAAAAAGGACAGACGAACAGATACGCAGTATTTT.

The chain is built from TRBV7-2 and TRBJ1-1, with 7 nucleotides matching TRBD1. The CDR3 is made up of 14 amino acids. The germline V gene encodes CDR1 SGHTA and CDR2 FQGNSA. With V trimmed by 2 bases and J by 3 bases, 3 bases remained unmatched. This CDR3 is CASSLFQGDTEAFF. The CDR3 coding sequence is TGTGCCAGCAGCTTATTTCAGGGGGACACTGAAGCTTTCTTT.

This clone came up many times. V usage is TRBV9 and J usage is TRBJ2-7, with TRBD1 identical over 9 bases. The CDR3 is made up of 16 amino acids. V shed 3 bases and J 7 bases; nucleotides not matched to a gene: 14. Germline CDR1 is SGDLS and CDR2 is YYNGEE. The CDR3 reads CASSGGGQGKFTEQYF. The CDR3 nucleotides are TGTGCCAGCAGCGGTGGGGGACAGGGAAAGTTCACGGAGCAGTACTTC.

By sample share, this clone is medium-sized. The V and J genes are TRBV2 and TRBJ1-6, with no clear D. From germline, CDR1 is SNHLY and CDR2 FYNNEI. The CDR3 runs to 16 residues. V lost 5 bases, J lost 0 bases, and 11 bases lay in between. The CDR3 protein is CASSPDRSSYNSPLHF. The CDR3 DNA sequence: TGTGCCAGCAGTCCCGACCGGAGCTCCTATAATTCACCCCTCCACTTT.

The rearrangement links TRBV9 to TRBJ1-3, with D possibly matching TRBD1 (5 bases). The CDR3 consists of 16 residues. The V gene's germline CDR1 is SGDLS and CDR2 YYNGEE. The ends were cut back, 2 bases at V and 0 bases at J, with 12 bases in the middle. CDR3 sequence: CASSVWGVLSGNTIYF. For the CDR3, the DNA is TGTGCCAGCAGCGTCTGGGGGGTGCTCTCTGGAAACACCATATATTTT.

This clone is labeled as medium-sized. V is TRBV12-3 or TRBV12-4 and J is TRBJ2-2; no reliable D call. The CDR3 is made up of 14 amino acids. The V end lost 0 bases, the J end lost 1 base, and 3 bases lay between the germline ends. The CDR3 bases are TGTGCCAGCAGTTTAGCTGTGAACACCGGGGAGCTGTTTTTT. The encoded protein is CASSLAVNTGELFF.

This clone was observed many times. The chain is built from TRBV7-9 and TRBJ1-4; weak D call: TRBD1 (5 bases). Trimming pared 3 bases from V and 7 bases from J, leaving 15 bases between. The CDR3 consists of 15 residues. Germline CDR1 and CDR2: SEHNR and FQNEAQ (reference sequence). As DNA, the CDR3 is TGTGCCAGCAGCTTTCGAGGCACTCAGGGTGAAAAACTGTTTTTT. This translates into CASSFRGTQGEKLFF.